This T cell receptor (beta chain) emerged from a study of cytomegalovirus exposure and HLA in healthy donors. General study results and limits: TCR beta sequences reportedly predicted most subjects' HLA-A and HLA-B alleles accurately.

On this clone: The target antigen is unknown.

Primers: 60 Vbeta forward and 13 Jbeta reverse. Using immunoSEQ multiplex PCR, the repertoire was profiled, and TCRdb retains in-frame clones only, with some absent. The sample contains some 140,000 clones, approximately 85% of which appear only once. Per germline, CDR1 SGHRS and CDR2 YFSETQ. V lost 6 bases and J lost 2, with 16 bases in between. This CDR3 comprises 15 residues. The sample was PBMCs. V gene TRBV5-1 combines with J gene TRBJ2-3, with D unclear. This TCR was sampled from a woman in her thirties in good health and CMV-seropositive. CDR3 nucleotide sequence: TGCGCCAGCACCATCGGTAGAAGCGACACAGATACGCAGTATTTT. It encodes CASTIGRSDTDTQYF.